The rows below give T cell receptor beta chains drawn from one sample of a study of T cell responses to AZD1222 COVID-19 vaccine. Assay: immunoSEQ multiplex PCR; the TCRdb copy retains only in-frame clones and omits some. The data show 250,000 or so clones, with just over 90% seen just once and roughly 0.51% held by the top ten. Sequencing was performed on peripheral blood, taken on day 0 of AZD1222 vaccination. These receptors originate from an adult in good health. Each CDR3 is given without its conserved first and last residue.

v_call: TRBV5-1; j_call: TRBJ2-2; cdr3_aa: ASSLEGQGYTGELF
v_call: TRBV11-2; j_call: TRBJ2-7; cdr3_aa: ASSLGTDSSYEQY
v_call: TRBV10-3; j_call: TRBJ1-5; cdr3_aa: ATAGRDASGGNQPQH
v_call: TRBV3-1/TRBV3-2; j_call: TRBJ2-7; cdr3_aa: ASSQIPTPSGGPSYEQY
v_call: TRBV11-2; j_call: TRBJ1-1; cdr3_aa: ASSLRQGGEAF
v_call: TRBV13; j_call: TRBJ2-1; cdr3_aa: ASSLFYEQF
v_call: TRBV4-2; j_call: TRBJ1-5; cdr3_aa: ASSQAGRHQPQH
v_call: TRBV3-1/TRBV3-2; j_call: TRBJ1-2; cdr3_aa: ASSHSPPRPGRNYGYT
v_call: TRBV4-1; j_call: TRBJ1-1; cdr3_aa: ASSQAGSMNTEAF
v_call: TRBV14; j_call: TRBJ1-6; cdr3_aa: ASSQAGFNSPLH
v_call: TRBV7-4; j_call: TRBJ2-7; cdr3_aa: ASSLTGGRGEQY
v_call: TRBV19; j_call: TRBJ2-2; cdr3_aa: ATQTTGRGELF
v_call: TRBV2; j_call: TRBJ1-2; cdr3_aa: ASRSQGANYGYT
v_call: TRBV29-1; j_call: TRBJ1-2; cdr3_aa: SVEDPQGRWYGYT
v_call: TRBV28; j_call: TRBJ2-2; cdr3_aa: ASSAGGTGTGELF
v_call: TRBV7-8; j_call: TRBJ2-3; cdr3_aa: ASSSTAPLGATSTDTQY
v_call: TRBV18; j_call: TRBJ1-5; cdr3_aa: ASSPNRADQPQH
v_call: TRBV28; j_call: TRBJ2-4; cdr3_aa: ASRPGLAGGLAKNIQY
v_call: TRBV27; j_call: TRBJ2-2; cdr3_aa: ASSWVPSAGELF
v_call: TRBV5-4; j_call: TRBJ1-4; cdr3_aa: ASSLTAGPRIEKLF
v_call: TRBV30; j_call: TRBJ2-7; cdr3_aa: AWSVSYEQY
v_call: TRBV12-3/TRBV12-4; j_call: TRBJ1-1; cdr3_aa: ASSLEGGTEAF
v_call: TRBV28; j_call: TRBJ2-7; cdr3_aa: ASSLWGEQY
v_call: TRBV6-5; j_call: TRBJ1-1; cdr3_aa: ASSYQSWVAEAF
v_call: TRBV2; j_call: TRBJ2-3; cdr3_aa: ASTGGGGRTDTQY
v_call: TRBV28; j_call: TRBJ2-1; cdr3_aa: ASRVRRSYNEQF
v_call: TRBV6-5; j_call: TRBJ1-3; cdr3_aa: ASRAEDSSGNTIY
v_call: TRBV5-1; j_call: TRBJ2-4; cdr3_aa: ASSLDPAKNIQY
v_call: TRBV2; j_call: TRBJ2-2; cdr3_aa: ASSSGVRTGELF
v_call: TRBV9; j_call: TRBJ1-2; cdr3_aa: ASSVARTASYGYT
v_call: TRBV20-1; j_call: TRBJ2-1; cdr3_aa: STEAGVKF
v_call: TRBV27; j_call: TRBJ1-2; cdr3_aa: ASSSGWEGYT
v_call: TRBV7-2; j_call: TRBJ2-1; cdr3_aa: ASSLIQGAGNEQF
v_call: TRBV10-3; j_call: TRBJ2-7; cdr3_aa: AISRSYEQY
v_call: TRBV29-1; j_call: TRBJ1-2; cdr3_aa: SVEDGGGRSGYT
v_call: TRBV19; j_call: TRBJ1-1; cdr3_aa: ASTQRGEAF
v_call: TRBV5-1; j_call: TRBJ2-7; cdr3_aa: ASSLGGREYEQY
v_call: TRBV7-9; j_call: TRBJ2-3; cdr3_aa: ASSPPGRRGDTQY
v_call: TRBV6-6; j_call: TRBJ2-5; cdr3_aa: ASSLDWRETQY
v_call: TRBV5-1; j_call: TRBJ2-5; cdr3_aa: ASSGQGAETQY
v_call: TRBV30; j_call: TRBJ1-5; cdr3_aa: AWRAMGRSQPQH
v_call: TRBV6-5; j_call: TRBJ2-5; cdr3_aa: ASSYRDRETQY
v_call: TRBV28; j_call: TRBJ1-1; cdr3_aa: ASSLGPRATEAF
v_call: TRBV11-2; j_call: TRBJ2-7; cdr3_aa: ASSENSGTSGSYEQY